A single sample gave rise to the 15 T cell receptor beta chains below, sequenced in a study of blood T cell repertoires in COVID-19. TCRdb keeps only in-frame clones here, not all; method: immunoSEQ multiplex PCR. The data contain fewer than 250,000 clones, roughly four fifths of them singletons. The sequenced sample consisted of peripheral blood. The receptor set was obtained from a woman in her 70s with acute or convalescent COVID-19.

The sample holds a few counts of this clone. The chain has TRBV2 and TRBJ1-5; tentatively, D is TRBD1 (5 bases). From germline, CDR1 is SNHLY and CDR2 FYNNEI. V was trimmed by 6 bases and J by 10 bases, leaving 13 bases between them. This CDR3 has 12 residues. The CDR3 coding sequence is TGTGCCAGCAGAAGGTTTGACAGCCCCCAGCATTTT. Encoded protein: CASRRFDSPQHF.

This rearrangement joins TRBV5-4 to TRBJ1-2; 9 bases are shared with TRBD1. This CDR3 is built from 12 residues. Trimming took 4 bases from V and 6 from J; bases not matched to a gene: 1. Germline V gene data show CDR1 as SGHNT and CDR2 as YYREEE (reference sequence). The CDR3 here is CASSRTGDGYTF. For the CDR3, the DNA is TGTGCCAGCAGCCGGACAGGGGATGGCTACACCTTC.

This clone has only a few counts. The CDR3 loop is CASSEIGPTEAFF. The DNA for the CDR3 is TGTGCCAGCAGTGAAATTGGGCCCACTGAAGCTTTCTTT. V usage is TRBV6-1 and J usage is TRBJ1-1; D unclear. The CDR3 is 13 amino acids. V lost 2 bases, J lost 4 bases, and 8 bases lay in between. The germline CDR1 and CDR2 sequences are MNHNS and SASEGT.

The chain combines TRBV19 with TRBJ2-7, with D perhaps matching TRBD2 (6 bases). The CDR3 contains 15 residues. V lost 3 bases to trimming and J lost 2 bases, with 14 bases between them. Germline CDR1 reads LNHDA; CDR2 reads SQIVND (reference sequence). The CDR3 loop reads CASSIGTSTAYEQYF. The CDR3 DNA is TGTGCCAGTAGTATCGGAACTAGCACTGCCTACGAGCAGTACTTC.

The CDR3 sequence is CASSPGQVNSPLHF. The CDR3 DNA follows: TGTGCCAGCTCTCCGGGACAGGTAAATTCACCCCTCCACTTT. This rearrangement joins TRBV3-1 (or the pseudogene TRBV3-2) to TRBJ1-6, with 8 bases identical to TRBD1. The CDR3 sequence is 14 residues long. V shed 8 bases and J 7 bases; nucleotides not matched to a gene: 7. CDR1 is LGHDT and CDR2 is YNNKEL in the germline V gene (reference sequence).

For the CDR3, the DNA is TGTGCCACCAGTGACCGGACAGGGAATCAGCCCCAGCATTTT. It is translated as CATSDRTGNQPQHF. V gene TRBV24-1 combines with J gene TRBJ1-5; 8 positions agree with TRBD1. The V gene end was trimmed by 4 bases and the J gene end by 4 bases; junction bases not matched to a gene: 2. The CDR3 runs 14 residues. Per germline, CDR1 KGHDR and CDR2 SFDVKD.

This chain uses TRBV7-9 with TRBJ1-1; weak D call: TRBD1 (5 bases). CDR3 length: 17 amino acids. V shed 5 bases and J shed 5 bases, with 24 bases lying between them. CDR1 and CDR2 (germline): SEHNR, FQNEAQ (reference sequence). The CDR3 loop is CASSLFGAFEVMTEAFF. CDR3 nucleotide sequence: TGTGCCAGCAGCCTATTTGGGGCCTTCGAAGTAATGACTGAAGCTTTCTTT.

The chain uses TRBV29-1 and TRBJ1-2; no firm D call. Deletions cut 5 bases from V and 0 bases from J, with 13 bases between. CDR3 length equals 14 residues. Germline V gene lookup returns CDR1 SQVTM and CDR2 ANQGSEA. CDR3 sequence (DNA): TGCAGCGTTTGGAGTGACTGGCCTAACTATGGCTACACCTTC. Its protein product is CSVWSDWPNYGYTF.

V and J are TRBV6-6 and TRBJ1-1; no firm D call. Trimming took off 2 bases at V and 5 bases at J, with 12 bases between the two ends. CDR1 MNHNY and CDR2 SVGAGI come from the germline V gene (reference sequence). This CDR3 is built from 14 residues. As DNA, the CDR3 is TGTGCCAGCAGTTACCCAGAGGACTCGACTGAAGCTTTCTTT. This encodes CASSYPEDSTEAFF.

The V gene is TRBV30, the J gene TRBJ1-3, with 7 bases aligning to TRBD1. The CDR3 is made up of 17 amino acids. Germline trimming cut 0 bases from V and 1 base from J; bases unmatched to any gene: 9. Germline assignment: CDR1 GTSNPN and CDR2 SVGIG (reference sequence). This chain's CDR3 is CAWSVIRGTASGNTIYF. CDR3 DNA sequence: TGTGCCTGGAGTGTAATTCGTGGGACAGCATCTGGAAACACCATATATTTT. The full variable domain, its missing parts supplied by reference TRBV30 and TRBJ1-3, is SQTIHQWPATLVQPVGSPLSLECTVEGTSNPNLYWYRQAAGRGLQLLFYSVGIGQISSEVPQNLSASRPQDRQFILSSKKLLLSDSGFYLCAWSVIRGTASGNTIYFGEGSWLTVV.

The J gene is TRBJ2-7, the V gene TRBV28, with a weak D call TRBD2 (6 bases). This CDR3 has 12 amino acids. V dropped 2 bases and J dropped 7 bases, with 9 bases sitting between them. Looked up from germline, CDR1 is MDHEN and CDR2 is SYDVKM. The CDR3 protein is CASSLIRGEQYF. The CDR3 nucleotides read TGTGCCAGCAGTTTAATCCGGGGGGAGCAGTACTTC. Full variable domain (outside the CDR3, taken from reference TRBV28 and TRBJ2-7): DVKVTQSSRYLVKRTGEKVFLECVQDMDHENMFWYRQDPGLGLRLIYFSYDVKMKEKGDIPEGYSVSREKKERFSLILESASTNQTSMYLCASSLIRGEQYFGPGTRLTVT.

V is TRBV5-1 and J is TRBJ1-2, with 8 bases identical to TRBD1. The CDR3 has 14 amino acids. Per germline, CDR1 SGHRS and CDR2 YFSETQ. Trimming removed 4 bases from V and 5 bases from J; junction bases left unmatched: 7. CDR3 loop: CASSLDQGAYGYTF. The CDR3 coding sequence is TGCGCCAGCAGCCTAGATCAGGGGGCGTATGGCTACACCTTC.

Only a few counts were recorded for this clone. CDR3 nucleotides: TGTGCCAGCAGCTTACGACTGACGGGGAGGAGTGTCACAGATACGCAGTATTTT. Translated, it gives CASSLRLTGRSVTDTQYF. This chain joins TRBV11-2 and TRBJ2-3; a weak D match, TRBD2 (6 bases). V lost 2 bases to trimming and J lost 2 bases, with 20 bases between them. CDR1 and CDR2 (germline): SGHAT, FQNNGV. The CDR3 consists of 18 residues.

The CDR3 nucleotides read TGTGCCAGCAGCATCTGCGAGCCCCAGCATTTT. This sequence encodes CASSICEPQHF. The chain carries TRBV21-1 and TRBJ1-5. TRBV21-1 is flagged as a pseudogene. This CDR3 spans 11 amino acids.

V usage is TRBV9 and J usage is TRBJ2-7; a weak D match, TRBD1 (5 bases). The CDR3 loop spans 13 amino acids. The V gene's germline CDR1 is SGDLS and CDR2 YYNGEE. V shed 3 bases and J shed 8 bases, with 15 bases lying between them. The CDR3 DNA follows: TGTGCCAGCAGCGGGGCAGGGAAGGGGAAGCAGTACTTC. This translates into CASSGAGKGKQYF.